The sample holds one count of the clone carrying this T cell receptor beta chain. No antigen is known for it. A read error is possible here, since a much larger clone lies one base away. Each 20-30 mg portion of unsorted bulk tissue served as the source for co-extraction of RNA and DNA. Every one of the tumor samples had a viable tumor cell content above 75%. This entry comes from a study of tumor-infiltrating lymphocytes in primary liver carcinoma. Trimming removed 0 bases from V and 0 bases from J, with 7 bases in between. This CDR3 spans 16 amino acids. In germline, CDR1 is SGHRS, CDR2 YFSETQ. Study-level results: Just around 7-25% of top clones spanned all five tumor regions. Compared with tumor region pairs, tumor-adjacent and tumor-blood pairs overlapped less.

Total RNA (roughly 0.45 ug) served as template for TCR beta cDNA synthesis primed by a constant-region primer. Three rounds of nested multiplex PCR with slightly modified ARM-PCR produced TCR beta libraries. A C-beta reverse primer was combined with TRBV1-TRBV30 forward primers in the first two PCR rounds, and each round had around 11 cycles. TCRdb re-called the multiplex PCR reads with MiXCR, one entry per CDR3 protein. The sample contains about 84,000 distinct CDR3 sequences, more than 65% of which appear only once. This rearrangement joins TRBV5-1 to TRBJ2-6; D gene unclear. Material for sequencing was liver tumor tissue from sampling region 1. The subset denotes: tumor region T1, superior pole. The source is a man aged 35-49 years with primary liver carcinoma and hepatitis B virus infection. DNA for the CDR3: TGCGCCAGCAGCTTGGATGAGTTCTCTGGGGCCAACGTCCTGACTTTC. It yields the protein CASSLDEFSGANVLTF. The full variable domain, with the rest looked up from reference TRBV5-1 and TRBJ2-6, is KAGVTQTPRYLIKTRGQQVTLSCSPISGHRSVSWYQQTPGQGLQFLFEYFSETQRNKGNFPGRFSGRQFSNSRSEMNVSTLELGDSALYLCASSLDEFSGANVLTFGAGSRLTVL.